This T cell receptor beta chain was documented in a study of blood T cell repertoires in COVID-19. Study-level background: The cDNA or gDNA used as material had been derived from T cells, B-cell-depleted T cells, or PBMCs.

This clone was counted once. Data came from immunoSEQ multiplex PCR; TCRdb stores just in-frame clones and leaves some out. The sample carries roughly 170,000 clones, roughly four fifths recorded once. The length of the CDR3 is 17 residues. Germline CDR1 and CDR2: SGHTA and FQGTGA. Deletions cut 2 bases from V and 3 bases from J, with 16 bases between. This TCR derives from a human donor in a cohort sampled during active COVID-19. Sequenced: peripheral blood. The chain carries TRBV7-3 and TRBJ2-2, with a weak D call TRBD1 (6 bases). The CDR3 sequence is CASSLDVAGADTGELFF. The CDR3 bases are TGTGCCAGCAGCTTAGACGTGGCAGGGGCAGACACCGGGGAGCTGTTTTTT. The full variable domain, its missing parts supplied by reference TRBV7-3 and TRBJ2-2, is GAGVSQTPSNKVTEKGKYVELRCDPISGHTALYWYRQSLGQGPEFLIYFQGTGAADDSGLPNDRFFAVRPEGSVSTLKIQRTERGDSAVYLCASSLDVAGADTGELFFGEGSRLTVL.